The rows below give T cell receptor beta chains drawn from one sample of a study of radiotherapy plus CTLA-4 blockade in lung cancer. Sequencing used immunoSEQ multiplex PCR; TCRdb keeps in-frame clones, though not all of them. The sample contains about 39,000 clones, 79% of which appear only once. The sequencing here drew on peripheral blood, taken from a patient treated with radiotherapy plus ipilimumab. All receptors come from a human donor with non-small cell lung cancer that progressed on radiotherapy plus ipilimumab. The CDR3 runs from the conserved cysteine through the conserved F or W. Fields, in order: J gene, V gene, D gene, clone size, CDR3 DNA, CDR3 protein. A D gene is named only where the DNA matches it firmly. Part of the rows lack a size; the others show once, few, many or a class for expanded clones.

TRBJ2-3 | TRBV4-3 | TRBD2 | - | TGCGCCAGCAGCCAAGGGACTAGCGGAGCCAGCACAGATACGCAGTATTTT | CASSQGTSGASTDTQYF
TRBJ1-2 | TRBV6-5 | TRBD1 | - | TGTGCCAGCGGGTCAGGGGGCGTTGGTGGCTACACCTTC | CASGSGGVGGYTF
TRBJ1-1 | TRBV6-5 | TRBD1 | - | TGTGCCAGCCTGGACAGGGCGATTACTGAAGCTTTCTTT | CASLDRAITEAFF
TRBJ2-3 | TRBV19 | TRBD1 | few | TGTGCCAGTAATCTAGGACAGGGAGATACGCAGTATTTT | CASNLGQGDTQYF
TRBJ2-7 | TRBV2 | - | - | TGTGCCAGCACCCCAGGGCTCCCCTCCTACGAGCAGTACTTC | CASTPGLPSYEQYF
TRBJ1-2 | TRBV4-1 | - | - | TGCGCCAGCAGCCAAGATACCTTAGGCCCAGGCCGTGGCTACACCTTC | CASSQDTLGPGRGYTF
TRBJ1-6 | TRBV19 | TRBD1 | - | TGTGCCAGTAGGGCGGACAGGGGCCGCAATTCACCCCTCCACTTT | CASRADRGRNSPLHF
TRBJ2-1 | TRBV10-3 | TRBD2 | few | TGTGCCATCAGCGGGACTAGCGCTTACAATGAGCAGTTCTTC | CAISGTSAYNEQFF
TRBJ2-6 | TRBV5-4 | - | - | TGTGCCAGCAGCTTGCCCGGGACACTTTCCTCTGGGGCCAACGTCCTGACTTTC | CASSLPGTLSSGANVLTF
TRBJ1-5 | TRBV2 | - | once | TGTGCCAGCAGCGGCTACGGACACCAAAACGGCAATCAGCCCCAGCATTTT | CASSGYGHQNGNQPQHF
TRBJ2-7 | TRBV5-4 | TRBD2 | few | TGTGCCAGCAGCCAGTCTAGCGGGGGCCTCTCCTACGAGCAGTACTTC | CASSQSSGGLSYEQYF
TRBJ2-2 | TRBV7-9 | - | - | TGTGCCAGCAGCCCCCCCCGTACTGAAGCCGGGGAGCTGTTTTTT | CASSPPRTEAGELFF
TRBJ2-7 | TRBV4-2 | TRBD2 | - | TGTGCCAGCAGCCAAGGCCTTAGCGGGGGTTCCTACGAGCAGTACTTC | CASSQGLSGGSYEQYF
TRBJ2-5 | TRBV6-5 | TRBD2 | - | TGTGCCAGCAGGCCGTTAGCGGGGGGGAGGGAGACCCAGTACTTC | CASRPLAGGRETQYF
TRBJ2-5 | TRBV5-6 | TRBD2 | - | TGTGCCAGCAGCTCGACCGGACTAGCGGGGGGGCCAGGAGAGACCCAGTACTTC | CASSSTGLAGGPGETQYF
TRBJ1-2 | TRBV19 | TRBD1 | - | TGTGCCAGTAGTATCCGAGTTCCTCAGGGGGCTAACTATGGCTACACCTTC | CASSIRVPQGANYGYTF
TRBJ2-3 | TRBV15 | TRBD2 | once | TGTGCCACCAGCAGAGAGCTAGCGGGGGTGGCAGATACGCAGTATTTT | CATSRELAGVADTQYF
TRBJ1-1 | TRBV19 | - | once | TGTGCCAGTATAAAACCGGGATTGAACACTGAAGCTTTCTTT | CASIKPGLNTEAFF
TRBJ2-7 | TRBV2 | - | - | TGTGCCATATCGGGGGTGGTCCCCTACGAGCAGTACTTC | CAISGVVPYEQYF
TRBJ1-2 | TRBV21-1 | - | many | TGTGCCAGCAGCAACGGGACAGGGAATGGCTACACCTTC | CASSNGTGNGYTF
TRBJ1-2 | TRBV19 | TRBD1 | few | TGTGCCAGTAGTATACTCAGGACAGGGAATGAGGATAACTATGGCTACACCTTC | CASSILRTGNEDNYGYTF
TRBJ2-4 | TRBV9 | TRBD1 | - | TGTGCCAGCAGCTTACGGGACAGTAGCGCCGAGTGGGGCAAAAACATTCAGTACTTC | CASSLRDSSAEWGKNIQYF
TRBJ1-3 | TRBV27 | - | - | TGTGCCAGCGCGAGGGGGGGTAGCTCTGGAAACACCATATATTTT | CASARGGSSGNTIYF
TRBJ1-5 | TRBV4-2 | - | - | TGTGCCAGCAGCCAAGGACGGGAGAATCAGCCCCAGCATTTT | CASSQGRENQPQHF